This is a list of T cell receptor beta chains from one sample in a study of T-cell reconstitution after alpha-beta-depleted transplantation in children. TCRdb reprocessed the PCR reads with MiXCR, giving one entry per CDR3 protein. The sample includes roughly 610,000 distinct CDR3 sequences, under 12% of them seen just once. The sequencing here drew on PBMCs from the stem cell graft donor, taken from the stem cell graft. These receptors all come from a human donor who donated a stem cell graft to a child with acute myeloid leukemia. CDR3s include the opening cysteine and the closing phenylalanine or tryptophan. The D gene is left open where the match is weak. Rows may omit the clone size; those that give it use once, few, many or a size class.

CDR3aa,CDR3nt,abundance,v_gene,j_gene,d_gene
CASRGRLLPYEQYF,TGTGCCAGCCGGGGGAGGTTGCTCCCCTACGAGCAGTACTTC,many,TRBV27,TRBJ2-7,-
CSAGPPWEETQYF,TGCAGTGCTGGACCCCCCTGGGAAGAGACCCAGTACTTC,many,TRBV20-1,TRBJ2-5,-
CSGELGADTQYF,TGCAGCGGAGAACTAGGGGCGGATACGCAGTATTTT,many,TRBV29-1,TRBJ2-3,-
CATSDRREYTDTQYF,TGTGCCACCAGTGATCGGCGGGAGTACACAGATACGCAGTATTTT,-,TRBV24-1,TRBJ2-3,TRBD2
CSARDPTGRTSRDEQYF,TGCAGTGCTAGAGATCCTACTGGAAGGACTAGCAGGGACGAGCAGTACTTC,few,TRBV20-1,TRBJ2-7,TRBD2
CASSEYGGKNIQYF,TGTGCCAGCAGTGAATACGGCGGTAAAAACATTCAGTACTTC,-,TRBV25-1,TRBJ2-4,-
CASSEGSGRTQYF,TGTGCCAGCAGTGAAGGGAGCGGGAGGACGCAGTATTTT,many,TRBV2,TRBJ2-3,TRBD2
CASSLGSGALNTYNEQFF,TGTGCCAGCAGCTTGGGATCCGGGGCGCTGAATACCTACAATGAGCAGTTCTTC,few,TRBV11-1,TRBJ2-1,-
CSVETREWNEQFF,TGCAGCGTTGAAACAAGGGAGTGGAATGAGCAGTTCTTC,few,TRBV29-1,TRBJ2-1,-
CASSLPTSGGTGELFF,TGCGCCAGCAGCTTGCCGACTAGCGGGGGCACCGGGGAGCTGTTTTTT,many,TRBV5-1,TRBJ2-2,TRBD2
CASSSDTLNEQFF,TGCGCCAGCAGCTCGGACACTCTCAATGAGCAGTTCTTC,-,TRBV5-1,TRBJ2-1,-
CATSDFGELHNEQFF,TGTGCCACCAGTGATTTCGGGGAACTCCACAATGAGCAGTTCTTC,few,TRBV24-1,TRBJ2-1,-
CASIPPGGKYTQYF,TGTGCCAGCATCCCCCCGGGGGGGAAATATACGCAGTATTTT,few,TRBV28,TRBJ2-3,TRBD2
CSARDGRVLAKNIQYF,TGCAGTGCTAGAGATGGGAGAGTCCTAGCCAAAAACATTCAGTACTTC,few,TRBV20-1,TRBJ2-4,-
CSVAGAYGYTF,TGCAGCGTTGCCGGGGCCTATGGCTACACCTTC,many,TRBV29-1,TRBJ1-2,-
CSARQGPNEQYF,TGCAGCGCTCGACAGGGTCCCAACGAGCAGTACTTC,many,TRBV29-1,TRBJ2-7,TRBD1
CASSNRGRDGYTF,TGTGCCAGCAGCAACAGGGGGCGGGATGGCTACACCTTC,-,TRBV7-2,TRBJ1-2,TRBD1
CSAGKQNEKLFF,TGCAGCGCTGGCAAGCAGAATGAAAAACTGTTTTTT,-,TRBV29-1,TRBJ1-4,-
CASRAGGSGSYNEQFF,TGTGCCAGCAGGGCGGGAGGTTCAGGCTCCTACAATGAGCAGTTCTTC,few,TRBV25-1,TRBJ2-1,TRBD2
CSARVGAGANVLTF,TGCAGTGCTAGAGTGGGGGCTGGGGCCAACGTCCTGACTTTC,-,TRBV20-1,TRBJ2-6,-
CASSLRQGKFF,TGTGCCAGCAGCTTACGACAGGGCAAGTTCTTC,-,TRBV7-9,TRBJ2-1,TRBD1
CARERMGGGRDTQYF,TGTGCCCGGGAGAGGATGGGCGGGGGAAGGGATACGCAGTATTTT,few,TRBV30,TRBJ2-3,TRBD2
CASSQDFTGRNTIYF,TGTGCCAGCAGCCAAGATTTTACGGGCCGAAACACCATATATTTT,many,TRBV14,TRBJ1-3,-
CASGTDRRGNSGANVLTF,TGTGCCAGCGGAACCGACAGGCGTGGCAACTCTGGGGCCAACGTCCTGACTTTC,-,TRBV11-1,TRBJ2-6,-
CSARTTAGELFF,TGCAGTGCTAGAACCACAGCCGGGGAGCTGTTTTTT,many,TRBV20-1,TRBJ2-2,-
CASSLALAGVYEQFF,TGTGCCAGCAGTTTGGCCCTAGCGGGAGTATATGAGCAGTTCTTC,-,TRBV12-3/TRBV12-4,TRBJ2-1,TRBD2
CSAVRSIEAFF,TGCAGCGCCGTGCGCAGCATTGAAGCTTTCTTT,many,TRBV29-1,TRBJ1-1,-
CAIRRSPSTDTQYF,TGTGCCATCCGGAGGAGCCCTAGCACAGATACGCAGTATTTT,many,TRBV7-2,TRBJ2-3,-
CASSFRPANVLTF,TGTGCCAGCAGTTTCCGCCCGGCCAACGTCCTGACTTTC,-,TRBV27,TRBJ2-6,-
CSAEPSSISPLHF,TGCAGTGCGGAACCGTCCTCCATTTCACCCCTCCACTTT,few,TRBV20-1,TRBJ1-6,-
CASSLWVLTGYGYTF,TGTGCCAGCAGTCTTTGGGTTCTGACAGGGTATGGCTACACCTTC,few,TRBV12-3/TRBV12-4,TRBJ1-2,TRBD1
CASITQGLGGYTF,TGTGCCAGCATTACACAGGGGTTGGGTGGCTACACCTTC,-,TRBV12-3/TRBV12-4,TRBJ1-2,TRBD1
CSARDSPSGSSYNSPLHF,TGCAGTGCTAGAGATTCCCCCTCGGGTTCCTCCTATAATTCACCCCTCCACTTT,-,TRBV20-1,TRBJ1-6,-
CASSPQQGEHEQYF,TGTGCCAGCTCACCCCAACAGGGCGAACACGAGCAGTACTTC,many,TRBV18,TRBJ2-7,-
CASSAPPGGQGWYEQYF,TGTGCCAGCAGCGCACCGCCTGGGGGACAGGGTTGGTACGAGCAGTACTTC,many,TRBV4-2,TRBJ2-7,TRBD1
CASSSWATDTQHF,TGTGCCAGCAGTTCGTGGGCGACAGATACGCAGCATTTT,-,TRBV6-2/TRBV6-3,TRBJ1-5,-
CASSPSGQTEAFF,TGTGCCAGCTCACCCTCGGGACAAACTGAAGCTTTCTTT,many,TRBV18,TRBJ1-1,-
CASSSGRLLLNTEAFF,TGTGCCAGCAGCTCGGGACGGCTCCTACTTAACACTGAAGCTTTCTTT,few,TRBV11-2,TRBJ1-1,-
CASSFGISGNTIYF,TGTGCCAGCAGTTTTGGGATTTCTGGAAACACCATATATTTT,-,TRBV12-3/TRBV12-4,TRBJ1-3,-
CASSSGHPFRYTF,TGTGCCAGCAGTTCGGGACACCCCTTTCGCTACACCTTC,few,TRBV12-3/TRBV12-4,TRBJ1-2,-
CSVEGGANVLTF,TGCAGCGTTGAAGGTGGGGCCAACGTCCTGACTTTC,-,TRBV29-1,TRBJ2-6,-
CASTPGKGTGELFF,TGTGCCAGCACCCCAGGGAAGGGCACCGGGGAGCTGTTTTTT,many,TRBV12-3/TRBV12-4,TRBJ2-2,-
CASSGWTGSAEAFF,TGTGCCAGCAGTGGCTGGACAGGGTCGGCCGAAGCTTTCTTT,once,TRBV6-4,TRBJ1-1,TRBD1
CASSQRISGANVLTF,TGTGCCAGCAGTCAACGCATCTCTGGGGCCAACGTCCTGACTTTC,few,TRBV6-1,TRBJ2-6,-
CASSLVGSYNEQFF,TGTGCCAGCAGCTTAGTGGGCTCTTACAATGAGCAGTTCTTC,many,TRBV7-9,TRBJ2-1,-
CAGPASPLYEQYF,TGTGCCGGTCCAGCCTCACCCCTCTACGAGCAGTACTTC,few,TRBV28,TRBJ2-7,-
CATSMDGPGEQYF,TGTGCCACCAGCATGGACGGACCGGGGGAGCAGTACTTC,few,TRBV15,TRBJ2-7,-
CASSVVGGGLTEAFF,TGTGCCAGCAGCGTAGTTGGAGGGGGGCTCACTGAAGCTTTCTTT,-,TRBV9,TRBJ1-1,-
CASRSGSTDTQYF,TGTGCCAGCAGAAGCGGGAGTACAGATACGCAGTATTTT,many,TRBV7-2,TRBJ2-3,TRBD2
CASSPDEGYPNQPQHF,TGTGCCAGCAGCCCTGACGAGGGATACCCAAATCAGCCCCAGCATTTT,few,TRBV6-2/TRBV6-3,TRBJ1-5,-
CASTSGSGSGANVLTF,TGTGCCAGCACCTCCGGCAGCGGGTCTGGGGCCAACGTCCTGACTTTC,-,TRBV12-3/TRBV12-4,TRBJ2-6,-
CSVRHEREGEYNEQFF,TGCAGCGTTCGGCACGAGCGGGAGGGGGAGTACAATGAGCAGTTCTTC,-,TRBV29-1,TRBJ2-1,TRBD2
CASSQVTGANGYTF,TGCGCCAGCAGCCAAGTTACGGGGGCAAATGGCTACACCTTC,-,TRBV4-3,TRBJ1-2,-
CASSLDDGRYNEQFF,TGCGCCAGCAGCTTGGATGACGGGAGATACAATGAGCAGTTCTTC,few,TRBV5-1,TRBJ2-1,-
CSAMGGPSGNTIYF,TGCAGCGCGATGGGGGGCCCCTCTGGAAACACCATATATTTT,-,TRBV29-1,TRBJ1-3,-
CSVAETSFTGELFF,TGCAGCGTTGCAGAGACTAGTTTCACCGGGGAGCTGTTTTTT,many,TRBV29-1,TRBJ2-2,-
CASSQEGKVQPQHF,TGTGCCAGCAGCCAAGAAGGGAAGGTTCAGCCCCAGCATTTT,-,TRBV3-1,TRBJ1-5,-
CASSRFWGDEQFF,TGTGCCAGCAGCCGGTTTTGGGGGGATGAGCAGTTCTTC,-,TRBV7-2,TRBJ2-1,-
CACSFETSPRSNTGELFF,TGTGCCTGCAGTTTTGAGACTAGCCCACGGTCGAACACCGGGGAGCTGTTTTTT,-,TRBV3-1,TRBJ2-2,TRBD2